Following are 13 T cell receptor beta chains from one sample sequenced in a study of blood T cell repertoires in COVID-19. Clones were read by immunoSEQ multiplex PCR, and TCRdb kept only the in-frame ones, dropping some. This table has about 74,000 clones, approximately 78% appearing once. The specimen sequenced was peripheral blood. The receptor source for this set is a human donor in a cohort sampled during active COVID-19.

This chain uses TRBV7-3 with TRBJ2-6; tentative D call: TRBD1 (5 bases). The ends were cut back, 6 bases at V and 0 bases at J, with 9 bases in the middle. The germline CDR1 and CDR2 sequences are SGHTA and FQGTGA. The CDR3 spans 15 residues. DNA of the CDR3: TGTGCCAGCAGTCAGACAGACTCTGGGGCCAACGTCCTGACTTTC. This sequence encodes CASSQTDSGANVLTF. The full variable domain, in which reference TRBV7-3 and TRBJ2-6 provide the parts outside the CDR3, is GAGVSQTPSNKVTEKGKYVELRCDPISGHTALYWYRQSLGQGPEFLIYFQGTGAADDSGLPNDRFFAVRPEGSVSTLKIQRTERGDSAVYLCASSQTDSGANVLTFGAGSRLTVL.

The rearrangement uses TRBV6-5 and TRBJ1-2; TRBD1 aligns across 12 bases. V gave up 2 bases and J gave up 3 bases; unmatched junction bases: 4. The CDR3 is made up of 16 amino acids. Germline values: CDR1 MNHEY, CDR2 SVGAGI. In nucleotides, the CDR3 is TGTGCCAGCAGTTACGGGGGACAGGGGGCCCACTATGGCTACACCTTC. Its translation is CASSYGGQGAHYGYTF.

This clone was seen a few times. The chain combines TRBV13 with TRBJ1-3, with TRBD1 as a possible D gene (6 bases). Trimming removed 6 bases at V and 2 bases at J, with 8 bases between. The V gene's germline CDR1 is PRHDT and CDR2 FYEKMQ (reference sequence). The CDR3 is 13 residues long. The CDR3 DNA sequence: TGTGCCAGCAGAACAGGGACTGGAAACACCATATATTTT. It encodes CASRTGTGNTIYF. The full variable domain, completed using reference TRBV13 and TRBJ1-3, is AAGVIQSPRHLIKEKRETATLKCYPIPRHDTVYWYQQGPGQDPQFLISFYEKMQSDKGSIPDRFSAQQFSDYHSELNMSSLELGDSALYFCASRTGTGNTIYFGEGSWLTVV.

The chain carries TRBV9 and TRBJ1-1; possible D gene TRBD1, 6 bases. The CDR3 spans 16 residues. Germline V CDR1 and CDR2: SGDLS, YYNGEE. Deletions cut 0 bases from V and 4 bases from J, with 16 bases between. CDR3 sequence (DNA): TGTGCCAGCAGCGTAGAATATCGGGGGGCCCGCACTGAAGCTTTCTTT. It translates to CASSVEYRGARTEAFF.

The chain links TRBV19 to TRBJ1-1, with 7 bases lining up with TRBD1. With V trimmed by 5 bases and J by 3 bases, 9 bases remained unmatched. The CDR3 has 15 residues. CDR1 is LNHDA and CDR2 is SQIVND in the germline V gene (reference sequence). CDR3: CASSGNEGADTEAFF. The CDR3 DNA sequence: TGTGCCAGTAGTGGAAATGAGGGGGCGGACACTGAAGCTTTCTTT.

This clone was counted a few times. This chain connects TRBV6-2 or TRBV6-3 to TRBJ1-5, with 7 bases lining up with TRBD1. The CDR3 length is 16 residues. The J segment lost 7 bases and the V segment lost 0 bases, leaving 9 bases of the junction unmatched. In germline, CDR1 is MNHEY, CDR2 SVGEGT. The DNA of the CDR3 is TGTGCCAGCAGTTACTCCTTGACAGGGTCGTACCAGCCCCAGCATTTT. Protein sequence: CASSYSLTGSYQPQHF.

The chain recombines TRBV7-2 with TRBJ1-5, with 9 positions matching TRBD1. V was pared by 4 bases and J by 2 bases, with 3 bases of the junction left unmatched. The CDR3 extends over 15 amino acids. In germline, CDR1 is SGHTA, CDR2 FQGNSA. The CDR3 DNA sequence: TGTGCCAGCAGCTCTCGGACAGGGGGCAATCAGCCCCAGCATTTT. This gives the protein CASSSRTGGNQPQHF.

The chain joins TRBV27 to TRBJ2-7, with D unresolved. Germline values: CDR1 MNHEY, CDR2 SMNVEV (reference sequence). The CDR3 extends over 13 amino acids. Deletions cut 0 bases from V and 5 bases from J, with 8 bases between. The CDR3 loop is CASSLSYSHEQYF. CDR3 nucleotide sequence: TGTGCCAGCAGTTTATCATATTCCCACGAGCAGTACTTC.

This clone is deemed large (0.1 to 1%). CDR3 amino acids: CASSAGSIEEKLFF. The CDR3 coding sequence is TGCGCCAGCAGTGCGGGGAGCATAGAGGAAAAACTGTTTTTT. This chain joins TRBV10-2 and TRBJ1-4; D not resolved. Trimming took 4 bases from V and 8 from J, leaving 14 bases between them. CDR1 is WSHSY, CDR2 SAAADI, per germline. CDR3 size: 14 residues.

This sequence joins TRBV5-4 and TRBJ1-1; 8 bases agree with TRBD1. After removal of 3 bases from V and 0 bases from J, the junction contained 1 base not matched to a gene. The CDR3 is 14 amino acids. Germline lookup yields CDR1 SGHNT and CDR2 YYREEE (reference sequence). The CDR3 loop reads CASSWGQVNTEAFF. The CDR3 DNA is TGTGCCAGCAGCTGGGGACAGGTGAACACTGAAGCTTTCTTT.

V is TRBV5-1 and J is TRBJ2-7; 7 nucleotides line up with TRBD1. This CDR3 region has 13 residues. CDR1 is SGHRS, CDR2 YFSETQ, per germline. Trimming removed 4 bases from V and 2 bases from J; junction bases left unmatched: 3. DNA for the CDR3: TGCGCCAGCAGCATCGGGACAGCCTACGAGCAGTACTTC. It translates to CASSIGTAYEQYF. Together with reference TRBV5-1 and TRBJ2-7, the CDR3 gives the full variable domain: KAGVTQTPRYLIKTRGQQVTLSCSPISGHRSVSWYQQTPGQGLQFLFEYFSETQRNKGNFPGRFSGRQFSNSRSEMNVSTLELGDSALYLCASSIGTAYEQYFGPGTRLTVT.

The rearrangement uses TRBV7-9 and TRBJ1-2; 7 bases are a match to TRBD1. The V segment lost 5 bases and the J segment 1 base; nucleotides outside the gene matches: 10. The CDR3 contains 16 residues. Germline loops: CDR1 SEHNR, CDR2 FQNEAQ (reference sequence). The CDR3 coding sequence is TGTGCCAGCAGCCCCGGCCAGGGGGTTATTAACTATGGCTACACCTTC. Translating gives CASSPGQGVINYGYTF.

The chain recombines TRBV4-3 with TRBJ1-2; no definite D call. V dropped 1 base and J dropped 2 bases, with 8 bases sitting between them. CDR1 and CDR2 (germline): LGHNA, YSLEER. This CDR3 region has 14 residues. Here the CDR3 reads CASSQGQKNYGYTF. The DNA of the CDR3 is TGCGCCAGCAGCCAAGGTCAGAAGAACTATGGCTACACCTTC.